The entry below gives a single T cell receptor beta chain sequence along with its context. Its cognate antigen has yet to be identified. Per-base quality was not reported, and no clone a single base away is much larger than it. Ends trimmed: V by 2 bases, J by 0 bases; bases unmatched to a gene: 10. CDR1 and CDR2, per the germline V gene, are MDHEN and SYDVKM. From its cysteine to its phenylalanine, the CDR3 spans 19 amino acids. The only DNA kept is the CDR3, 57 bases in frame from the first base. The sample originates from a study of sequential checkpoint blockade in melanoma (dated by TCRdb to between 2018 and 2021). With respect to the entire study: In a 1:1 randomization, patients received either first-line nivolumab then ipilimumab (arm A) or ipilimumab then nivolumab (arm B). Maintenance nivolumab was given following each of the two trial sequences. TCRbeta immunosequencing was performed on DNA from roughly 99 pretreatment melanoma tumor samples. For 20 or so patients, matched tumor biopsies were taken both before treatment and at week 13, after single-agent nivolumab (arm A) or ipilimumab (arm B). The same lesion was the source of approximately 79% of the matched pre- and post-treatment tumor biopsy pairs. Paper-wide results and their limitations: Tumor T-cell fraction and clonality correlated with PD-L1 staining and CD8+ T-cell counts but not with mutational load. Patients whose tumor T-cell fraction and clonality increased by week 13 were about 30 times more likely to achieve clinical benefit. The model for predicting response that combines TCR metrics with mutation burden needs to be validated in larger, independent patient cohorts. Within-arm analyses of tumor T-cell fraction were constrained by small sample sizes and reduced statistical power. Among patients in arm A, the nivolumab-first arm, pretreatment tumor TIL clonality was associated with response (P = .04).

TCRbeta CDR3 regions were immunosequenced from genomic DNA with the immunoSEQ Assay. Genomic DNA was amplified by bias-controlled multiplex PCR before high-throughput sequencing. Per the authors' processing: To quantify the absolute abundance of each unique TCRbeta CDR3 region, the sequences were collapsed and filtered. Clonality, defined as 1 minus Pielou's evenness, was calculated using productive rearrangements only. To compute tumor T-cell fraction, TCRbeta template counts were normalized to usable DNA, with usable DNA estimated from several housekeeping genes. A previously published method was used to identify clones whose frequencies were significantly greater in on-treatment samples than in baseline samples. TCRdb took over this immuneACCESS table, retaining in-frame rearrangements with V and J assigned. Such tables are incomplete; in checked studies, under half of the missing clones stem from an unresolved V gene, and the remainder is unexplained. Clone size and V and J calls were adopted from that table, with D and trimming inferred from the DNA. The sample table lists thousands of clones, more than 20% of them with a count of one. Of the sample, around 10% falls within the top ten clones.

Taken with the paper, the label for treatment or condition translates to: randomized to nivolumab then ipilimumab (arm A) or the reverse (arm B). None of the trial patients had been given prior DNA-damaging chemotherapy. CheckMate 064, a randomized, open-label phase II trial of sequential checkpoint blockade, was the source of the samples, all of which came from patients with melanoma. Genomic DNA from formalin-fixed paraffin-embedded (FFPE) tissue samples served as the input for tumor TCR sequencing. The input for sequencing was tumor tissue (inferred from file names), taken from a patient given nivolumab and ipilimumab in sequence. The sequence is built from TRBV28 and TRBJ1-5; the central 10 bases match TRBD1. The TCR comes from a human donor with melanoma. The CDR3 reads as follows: CASSLNFGQGDYSNQPQHF. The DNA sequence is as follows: TGTGCCAGCAGTTTAAATTTCGGACAGGGGGATTATAGCAATCAGCCCCAGCATTTT. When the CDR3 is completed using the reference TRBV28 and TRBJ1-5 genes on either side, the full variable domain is DVKVTQSSRYLVKRTGEKVFLECVQDMDHENMFWYRQDPGLGLRLIYFSYDVKMKEKGDIPEGYSVSREKKERFSLILESASTNQTSMYLCASSLNFGQGDYSNQPQHFGDGTRLSIL.